The present T cell receptor beta chain was sequenced within a study of blood T cells in healthy people across ages. General study findings and limits: Not knowing donor CMV status may have confounded expanded clonotype changes.

Using a J-beta primer mix together with a sample-barcoded 5' primer, a second PCR was run for roughly 6 to 11 cycles. TCRdb used MiXCR to reprocess the 5' RACE reads, holding one entry per CDR3 protein. The profile shows 650,000 to 800,000 distinct CDR3 sequences, around 45% of them singletons. This CDR3 comprises 15 residues. Trimming left V 0 bases short and J 0 bases short, with 9 bases between. Germline lookup yields CDR1 SEHNR and CDR2 FQNEAQ (reference sequence). This clonotype was picked up a small number of times. Its target is not known. Total RNA, at least 5.5 micrograms per sample, came from PBMCs.

The sequence derives from a man aged 55-75 years in good health. The sequenced sample consisted of blood. V is TRBV7-9 and J is TRBJ2-7; D unclear. The CDR3 sequence is CASSLAGRSSYEQYF. The CDR3 nucleotides are TGTGCCAGCAGCTTAGCGGGCAGAAGCTCCTACGAGCAGTACTTC.